The 21 T cell receptor beta chains given below trace back to one sample, sequenced in a study of early T cells in non-severe SARS-CoV-2 infection. A single record per CDR3 protein comes from TCRdb applying MiXCR to the 5' RACE reads. The sample includes around 45,000 distinct CDR3 sequences, around 7.8% of them seen just once. Sequences were obtained from whole blood. All receptors derive from an adult who was a healthcare worker with PCR-confirmed SARS-CoV-2 infection or an uninfected control (not recorded which).

This clonotype was seen ten or more times. The chain joins TRBV19 to TRBJ2-3, with D perhaps matching TRBD1 or TRBD2 (5 bases each). From germline, CDR1 is LNHDA and CDR2 SQIVND (reference sequence). The V gene lost 8 bases and the J gene lost 7 bases, with 13 bases spanning the gap. The CDR3 covers 12 residues. CDR3 sequence (DNA): TGTGCCAGTTCTGGGACGGGAAATACGCAGTATTTT. This sequence encodes CASSGTGNTQYF.

There are many counts of this clonotype. The chain employs TRBV29-1 and TRBJ1-1; a possible D gene is TRBD1 (6 bases). The CDR3 is 16 amino acids. V was clipped by 7 bases and J by 3 bases, with 24 bases between them. The germline V gene has CDR1 SQVTM and CDR2 ANQGSEA. The CDR3 DNA sequence: TGCAGCGGCACCGGGTCAGGGGCCTTTGGGGACACTGAAGCTTTCTTT. Encoded protein: CSGTGSGAFGDTEAFF.

By share, this clonotype ranks as medium-sized. This chain uses TRBV10-2 with TRBJ2-7; 7 bases fit TRBD1. The germline V gene has CDR1 WSHSY and CDR2 SAAADI. The CDR3 loop spans 13 amino acids. V was pared by 4 bases and J by 4 bases, with 4 bases of the junction left unmatched. The CDR3 sequence is CASSAGQHYEQYF. The CDR3 DNA reads as TGCGCCAGCAGTGCGGGACAGCATTACGAGCAGTACTTC.

This chain connects TRBV29-1 to TRBJ1-3, with TRBD1 identical over 8 bases. Germline trimming cut 4 bases from V and 4 bases from J; bases unmatched to any gene: 9. The CDR3 is 15 amino acids. Germline V gene data show CDR1 as SQVTM and CDR2 as ANQGSEA. The CDR3 DNA is TGCAGCGTTGGACCGGCCAGGGGGCTAGGAAACACCATATATTTT. Translation: CSVGPARGLGNTIYF.

This clonotype was seen many times. V is TRBV6-1 and J is TRBJ2-3; the D gene is possibly TRBD2 (6 bases). Germline CDR1 is MNHNS and CDR2 is SASEGT. The CDR3 totals 14 residues. V lost 7 bases, J lost 4 bases, and 15 bases lay in between. The DNA of the CDR3 is TGTGCCAGCAAGGAGGGTGGAGGACCAGATACGCAGTATTTT. Translation: CASKEGGGPDTQYF.

At least ten counts were recorded for this clonotype. The chain uses TRBV9 and TRBJ2-7; 7 positions match TRBD2. Germline V gene sequence: CDR1 SGDLS, CDR2 YYNGEE. V shed 6 bases and J 3 bases; nucleotides not matched to a gene: 3. This CDR3 has 12 residues. The CDR3 loop is CASTLADYEQYF. Here the CDR3 DNA reads TGTGCCAGCACCCTAGCGGACTACGAGCAGTACTTC.

The chain joins TRBV9 to TRBJ2-7; perhaps TRBD2 as D (6 bases). Germline CDR1 and CDR2: SGDLS and YYNGEE. The CDR3 is 13 amino acids. The ends were cut back, 0 bases at V and 5 bases at J, with 9 bases in the middle. The CDR3 is CASSVGGEDEQYF. The CDR3 bases are TGTGCCAGCAGCGTAGGAGGGGAGGACGAGCAGTACTTC.

This clonotype was counted ten times or more. The genes are TRBV7-2 and TRBJ2-7; a weak D match, TRBD1 (6 bases). CDR1 SGHTA and CDR2 FQGNSA come from the germline V gene. The CDR3 sequence is 13 residues long. Trimming left V 6 bases short and J 4 bases short, with 13 bases between. For the CDR3, the DNA is TGTGCCAGCAGGTTACAGGGTTCGTACGAGCAGTACTTC. This translates into CASRLQGSYEQYF.

This clonotype was detected many times. The rearrangement joins TRBV2 to TRBJ1-1, with 7 bases identical to TRBD1. V trimming: 9 bases; J trimming: 5 bases; junction bases outside the gene matches: 9. The CDR3 sequence is 13 residues long. From germline, CDR1 is SNHLY and CDR2 FYNNEI. CDR3 residues: CASGGQTYTEAFF. The CDR3 nucleotides read TGTGCCAGTGGGGGACAGACATATACTGAAGCTTTCTTT.

The rearrangement joins TRBV5-1 to TRBJ2-1, with 13 bases fitting TRBD2. Trimming cost V 4 bases and J 13 bases; bases outside gene matches: 11. CDR1 and CDR2 from the germline V gene are SGHRS and YFSETQ. The CDR3 contains 15 residues. CDR3 coding DNA: TGCGCCAGCAGCCTGCAGACTAGCGGGGGGTCCCGTCAGTTCTTC. As protein: CASSLQTSGGSRQFF.

The chain is built from TRBV4-1 and TRBJ2-5; TRBD1 aligns across 9 bases. Per germline, CDR1 MGHRA and CDR2 YSYEKL. This CDR3 region has 19 residues. J gave up 4 bases and V 0 bases, and 15 bases lay outside the gene matches. The CDR3 nucleotides read TGCGCCAGCAGCCAAGATCACGGAGTTGGACAGGGGTTGACAGAGACCCAGTACTTC. Translated: CASSQDHGVGQGLTETQYF.

In its sample, this clonotype ranks as large. V usage is TRBV5-4 and J usage is TRBJ1-1, with D hard to call. Germline CDR1 reads SGHNT; CDR2 reads YYREEE (reference sequence). V was cut by 0 bases and J by 4 bases, with 7 bases left in between. The CDR3 loop spans 13 amino acids. This CDR3 reads CASSLGLSTEAFF. In nucleotides, the CDR3 is TGTGCCAGCAGCTTGGGGCTGAGCACTGAAGCTTTCTTT.

The V and J genes are TRBV20-1 and TRBJ1-1; 10 nucleotides agree with TRBD1. Germline assignment: CDR1 DFQATT and CDR2 SNEGSKA (reference sequence). Losses at the gene ends were 5 bases for V and 6 bases for J; bases not matched to a gene: 3. The CDR3 runs 12 residues. This CDR3 reads CSARQGAAEAFF. The CDR3 coding sequence is TGCAGTGCTCGACAGGGGGCGGCTGAAGCTTTCTTT.

This clonotype was seen a handful of times. The chain joins TRBV7-6 to TRBJ2-7; D is undetermined. The CDR3 runs to 12 residues. Per the germline V gene, CDR1 is SGHVS and CDR2 is FNYEAQ. With 2 bases removed from V and 6 bases from J, the gap between germline ends came to 8 bases. For the CDR3, the DNA is TGTGCCAGCAGCTTAATCGGCGGCGAGCAGTACTTC. This encodes CASSLIGGEQYF.

The chain combines TRBV7-2 with TRBJ1-6; perhaps TRBD1 as D (5 bases). Germline-derived CDR1 and CDR2 are SGHTA and FQGNSA. This CDR3 contains 14 residues. V shed 5 bases and J shed 7 bases, with 12 bases lying between them. CDR3 in amino acids: CASSITGGNSPLHF. In nucleotides, the CDR3 is TGTGCCAGCAGCATAACCGGGGGGAATTCACCCCTCCACTTT. Looking up the rest from reference TRBV7-2 and TRBJ1-6 gives the full variable domain: GAGVSQSPSNKVTEKGKDVELRCDPISGHTALYWYRQSLGQGLEFLIYFQGNSAPDKSGLPSDRFSAERTGGSVSTLTIQRTQQEDSAVYLCASSITGGNSPLHFGNGTRLTVT.

A remark on this clonotype: This clone may be a read error of a much larger clone one base away. The chain combines TRBV12-3 or TRBV12-4 with TRBJ1-5, with D unresolved. The CDR3 is 17 residues long. Here the CDR3 DNA reads TGTGCCAGCAGTTTTCATGTTGGTCAGTATAGCAATCAGCCCCAGCAATTT. Translated, it gives CASSFHVGQYSNQPQQF.

The sample holds a few counts of this clonotype. The gene calls are TRBV15 and TRBJ2-3; 9 nucleotides line up with TRBD1. CDR1 and CDR2 from the germline V gene are LNHNV and YYDKDF (reference sequence). Trimming removed 3 bases from V and 3 bases from J; junction bases left unmatched: 4. The CDR3 is made up of 15 amino acids. The CDR3 is CATSSGTGRTDTQYF. The CDR3 DNA follows: TGTGCCACCAGCAGCGGGACAGGGCGGACAGATACGCAGTATTTT.

The chain has TRBV7-6 and TRBJ2-2; tentatively, D is TRBD1 (5 bases). This CDR3 is 17 amino acids long. Germline CDR1 SGHVS, CDR2 FNYEAQ. V was cut by 8 bases and J by 5 bases, with 24 bases left in between. The CDR3 DNA follows: TGTGCCAGCCAAGTTCGGAGTGGGGCGGAACTTACCGGGGAGCTGTTTTTT. Its translation: CASQVRSGAELTGELFF. Together with reference TRBV7-6 and TRBJ2-2, the CDR3 gives the full variable domain: GAGVSQSPRYKVTKRGQDVALRCDPISGHVSLYWYRQALGQGPEFLTYFNYEAQQDKSGLPNDRFSAERPEGSISTLTIQRTEQRDSAMYRCASQVRSGAELTGELFFGEGSRLTVL.

The V call is TRBV12-3 or TRBV12-4, the J call TRBJ2-2; no reliable D call. The V end was cut by 2 bases, the J end by 8 bases, with 9 bases between. The CDR3 is 13 residues long. Here the CDR3 DNA reads TGTGCCAGCAGTTTATTCGTCTCAGGGGAGCTGTTTTTT. Translating it yields CASSLFVSGELFF.

There are many counts of this clonotype. The gene calls are TRBV4-2 and TRBJ1-4, with D perhaps TRBD1 (5 bases). V dropped 7 bases and J dropped 1 base, with 16 bases sitting between them. Germline CDR1 LGHNA, CDR2 YNFKEQ. The CDR3 sequence is 16 residues long. The DNA of the CDR3 is TGTGCCAGCACGCAGCAGGGAGTAGTAACTAATGAAAAACTGTTTTTT. Residues: CASTQQGVVTNEKLFF.

This clonotype was observed a few times. The rearrangement joins TRBV9 to TRBJ2-7, with D perhaps given as TRBD1 or TRBD2 (7 bases each). V gave up 2 bases and J gave up 2 bases, with 14 bases separating them. CDR1 SGDLS and CDR2 YYNGEE come from the germline V gene. The CDR3 runs to 15 residues. CDR3 sequence reads: CASSVGGTEAYEQYF. CDR3 DNA sequence: TGTGCCAGCAGCGTCGGGGGGACAGAAGCCTACGAGCAGTACTTC.